Listed below are T cell receptor beta chains from one sample, sequenced in a study of control samples from healthy donors and cancer patients. The assay was immunoSEQ multiplex PCR, and TCRdb's table has in-frame clones only and misses some. Of about 94,000 clones in the sample, 90% were seen once. Sequences were obtained from blood. These receptors came from a woman under 30 in good health. The CDR3 runs from the conserved cysteine through the conserved F or W. D genes are given only for firm matches. Only some rows state a clone size, as once, few, many or a class for expanded clones.

size: NA; J: TRBJ1-2; D: NA; V: TRBV4-2; CDR3: CASSQGGWDYGYTF; DNA: TGTGCCAGCAGCCAAGGGGGATGGGACTATGGCTACACCTTC
size: NA; J: TRBJ1-5; D: NA; V: TRBV27; CDR3: CASSSLSNQPQHF; DNA: TGTGCCAGCAGTTCCCTGTCCAATCAGCCCCAGCATTTT
size: NA; J: TRBJ1-2; D: TRBD1; V: TRBV5-4; CDR3: CASSKDRGNNGYTF; DNA: TGTGCCAGCAGCAAGGACAGGGGTAATAATGGCTACACCTTC
size: NA; J: TRBJ2-7; D: TRBD1; V: TRBV9; CDR3: CASSARDRTYEQYF; DNA: TGTGCCAGCAGCGCCCGGGACAGAACCTACGAGCAGTACTTC
size: NA; J: TRBJ1-1; D: NA; V: TRBV12-3/TRBV12-4; CDR3: CASSLKGSTEAFF; DNA: TGTGCCAGCAGTTTGAAGGGTTCCACTGAAGCTTTCTTT
size: NA; J: TRBJ1-2; D: NA; V: TRBV18; CDR3: CASSPSGNLNYGYTF; DNA: TGTGCCAGCTCACCGTCAGGGAACCTTAACTATGGCTACACCTTC
size: NA; J: TRBJ1-3; D: NA; V: TRBV11-2; CDR3: CASSLQNANTIYF; DNA: TGTGCCAGCAGCCTACAAAATGCGAACACCATATATTTT
size: NA; J: TRBJ1-1; D: NA; V: TRBV20-1; CDR3: CSARGNTEAFF; DNA: TGCAGTGCGAGGGGGAACACTGAAGCTTTCTTT
size: once; J: TRBJ1-5; D: NA; V: TRBV9; CDR3: CASSELPEVRANQPQHF; DNA: TGTGCCAGCAGCGAGTTACCCGAGGTGAGGGCAAATCAGCCCCAGCATTTT
size: NA; J: TRBJ2-5; D: NA; V: TRBV29-1; CDR3: CSVKLGQETQYF; DNA: TGCAGCGTTAAACTAGGTCAGGAGACCCAGTACTTC